This T cell receptor (beta chain) derives from a study of T cell changes during pregnancy in multiple sclerosis. TCRdb keeps only in-frame clones here, not all; method: immunoSEQ multiplex PCR. The data contain approximately 38,000 clones, around 94% of them seen just once; the ten biggest clones take up 1.5% to 2%. The sample in question was peripheral blood, obtained in the third trimester of pregnancy. The clonotype originates from a female donor with multiple sclerosis, enrolled in a pregnancy study.

The CDR3 DNA is TGTGCCAGCAGTTTATCACAGGGGCATCAGCCCCAGCATTTT. Encoded protein: CASSLSQGHQPQHF. V usage is TRBV27 and J usage is TRBJ1-5; 7 nucleotides align to TRBD1. Losses at the gene ends were 0 bases for V and 5 bases for J; bases not matched to a gene: 1. CDR3 size: 14 residues. The germline gives CDR1 MNHEY, CDR2 SMNVEV (reference sequence).